The sequence of this T cell receptor beta chain was determined in a study of T cell responses to AZD1222 COVID-19 vaccine. General study findings and limits: When two AZD1222 doses had been given, Spike-specific TCR breadth and depth rose. Without day 14 samples, only post-peak T cell repertoires were studied. Donors were largely white British and mainly female; clonal diversity was possibly underestimated.

Trimming shortened V by 7 bases and J by 0 bases, and 19 bases separated the two germline ends. CDR1 and CDR2 (germline): SGHAT, FQNNGV. The CDR3 has 17 amino acids. The study pooled second doses at about 4 or about 12 weeks. In regard to this clone: What it binds is unknown.

Generated by immunoSEQ multiplex PCR, the TCRdb table keeps only in-frame clones and is missing some. The data contain 78,000 or so clones, around 82% of them seen just once; the ten biggest clones take up roughly 50%. This receptor was obtained from an adult who received the AZD1222 COVID-19 vaccine. The starting material was peripheral blood, obtained 28 days after the second AZD1222 dose. The chain employs TRBV11-2 and TRBJ1-5; no reliable D call. CDR3 residues: CASTKSGGDYSNQPQHF. DNA for the CDR3: TGTGCCAGCACCAAGTCTGGCGGGGATTATAGCAATCAGCCCCAGCATTTT.